These 3 T cell receptor beta chains came from one sample sequenced in a study of blood T cell repertoires in COVID-19. Clones were sequenced by immunoSEQ multiplex PCR, and TCRdb holds only the in-frame ones, with some missing. The sample shows 75,000 to 90,000 clones, around four fifths of them seen only once. The sequencing input was peripheral blood. The origin of the receptors is a man older than 75 with active or convalescent COVID-19.

J is TRBJ2-3 and V is TRBV28, with 9 bases matching TRBD2. Trimming cost V 6 bases and J 0 bases; bases outside gene matches: 4. CDR3 length equals 15 residues. Germline V CDR1 and CDR2: MDHEN, SYDVKM. This chain's CDR3 is CASSSSGASTDTQYF. In DNA form, the CDR3 reads TGTGCCAGCAGCTCTAGCGGGGCTAGCACAGATACGCAGTATTTT.

V and J are TRBV19 and TRBJ2-2; 8 nucleotides match TRBD1. With V trimmed by 2 bases and J by 7 bases, 6 bases remained unmatched. The CDR3 extends over 15 amino acids. The germline gives CDR1 LNHDA, CDR2 SQIVND (reference sequence). Here the CDR3 DNA reads TGTGCCAGTAGTATAACCCCGACAGGGGTCGGGGAGCTGTTTTTT. This translates into CASSITPTGVGELFF.

The chain links TRBV7-9 to TRBJ2-3; 7 bases align to TRBD2. Per germline, CDR1 SEHNR and CDR2 FQNEAQ (reference sequence). This CDR3 spans 16 amino acids. V gave up 0 bases and J gave up 3 bases; unmatched junction bases: 6. The CDR3 here is CASSLALTSKTDTQYF. In DNA form, the CDR3 reads TGTGCCAGCAGCTTAGCGTTGACTAGCAAGACAGATACGCAGTATTTT.